These T cell receptor beta chains were read from a single sample in a study of human T cells and chemical hapten exposure. TCRdb re-derived calls from the RACE reads in MiXCR, one entry per CDR3 protein. This sample has about 97,000 distinct CDR3 sequences, with 25% to 30% found just once. The material sequenced was whole blood, taken in connection with sensitization to the hapten diphenylcyclopropenone (DPC). The receptors were sampled from a middle-aged man with alopecia areata. Some clones in this sample may be carry-over from other donors' samples. CDR3s include the opening cysteine and the closing phenylalanine or tryptophan. Fields, in order: V gene, D gene, J gene, clone size, CDR3 DNA, CDR3 protein. A D gene is named only where the DNA matches it firmly. Clone size is not always given. Where it is, it says once, few, many or a class for expanded clones.

V gene: TRBV9
D gene: -
J gene: TRBJ2-7
clone size: -
CDR3 DNA: TGTGCCAGCAGCGTAGCCGGCGGAGGGGGGTCCTACGAGCAGTACTTC
CDR3 protein: CASSVAGGGGSYEQYF

V gene: TRBV7-2
D gene: -
J gene: TRBJ2-7
clone size: few
CDR3 DNA: TGTGCCAGCAGCTTATACGGGACCGGCACCTACGAGCAGTACTTC
CDR3 protein: CASSLYGTGTYEQYF

V gene: TRBV20-1
D gene: TRBD1
J gene: TRBJ1-1
clone size: -
CDR3 DNA: TGCAGTGCGCGACCTGGACAGGGGGGTTTCACTGAAGCTTTCTTT
CDR3 protein: CSARPGQGGFTEAFF

V gene: TRBV28
D gene: -
J gene: TRBJ2-7
clone size: -
CDR3 DNA: TGTGCCAGCAGTTTGCTCAGGGCCAACCCCTACGAGCAGTACTTC
CDR3 protein: CASSLLRANPYEQYF

V gene: TRBV12-3/TRBV12-4
D gene: TRBD2
J gene: TRBJ2-1
clone size: many
CDR3 DNA: TGTGCCAGCAGCGGACTAGCGGGAGAGTATGAGCAGTTCTTC
CDR3 protein: CASSGLAGEYEQFF

V gene: TRBV25-1
D gene: TRBD2
J gene: TRBJ2-7
clone size: -
CDR3 DNA: TGTGCCAGCAGTGAATATAGCGGGAGTTCCTACGAGCAGTACTTC
CDR3 protein: CASSEYSGSSYEQYF

V gene: TRBV28
D gene: TRBD1
J gene: TRBJ1-4
clone size: few
CDR3 DNA: TGTGCCAGCAGGGGGACAGGACCGGTGGAAAAACTGTTTTTT
CDR3 protein: CASRGTGPVEKLFF

V gene: TRBV12-3/TRBV12-4
D gene: -
J gene: TRBJ2-1
clone size: -
CDR3 DNA: TGTGCCAGCAGTTCGCCCACGCCCAATAATGAGCAGTTCTTC
CDR3 protein: CASSSPTPNNEQFF

V gene: TRBV14
D gene: -
J gene: TRBJ2-7
clone size: -
CDR3 DNA: TGTGCCAGCAGCCAAGCAAGGGGCGGATACGAGCAGTACTTC
CDR3 protein: CASSQARGGYEQYF

V gene: TRBV6-1
D gene: TRBD2
J gene: TRBJ2-1
clone size: -
CDR3 DNA: TGTGCCAGACTAGCGCCATTCAATGAGCAGTTCTTC
CDR3 protein: CARLAPFNEQFF

V gene: TRBV12-3/TRBV12-4
D gene: -
J gene: TRBJ1-4
clone size: -
CDR3 DNA: TGTGCCAGCAGTCCCTCCCATGCAGGGCCGGGAACTAATGAAAAACTGTTTTTT
CDR3 protein: CASSPSHAGPGTNEKLFF

V gene: TRBV25-1
D gene: TRBD2
J gene: TRBJ2-1
clone size: many
CDR3 DNA: TGTGCCAGCAGTGAGACTAGCGGGAGAAATGAGCAGTTCTTC
CDR3 protein: CASSETSGRNEQFF

V gene: TRBV11-2
D gene: TRBD2
J gene: TRBJ2-3
clone size: -
CDR3 DNA: TGTGCCAGCAGCTTAGGAACCGGGACTAGCGGGAGAGGAGATACGCAGTATTTT
CDR3 protein: CASSLGTGTSGRGDTQYF

V gene: TRBV5-1
D gene: TRBD1
J gene: TRBJ1-1
clone size: -
CDR3 DNA: TGCGCCAGCAGCTTGGGGAAACAGGGGTACACTGAAGCTTTCTTT
CDR3 protein: CASSLGKQGYTEAFF

V gene: TRBV12-3/TRBV12-4
D gene: -
J gene: TRBJ1-1
clone size: -
CDR3 DNA: TGTGCCAGCAGTTTATGGGGGGGGGTATGGACTGAAGCTTTCTTT
CDR3 protein: CASSLWGGVWTEAFF

V gene: TRBV2
D gene: -
J gene: TRBJ2-3
clone size: -
CDR3 DNA: TGTGCCAGCAGTGGCCCCTCCGCTAATCGGTTAAGCACAGATACGCAGTATTTT
CDR3 protein: CASSGPSANRLSTDTQYF

V gene: TRBV12-3/TRBV12-4
D gene: TRBD2
J gene: TRBJ2-5
clone size: -
CDR3 DNA: TGTGCCAGCAGCGCCTTTCCGGGACTAGCGAAGGAGACCCAGTACTTC
CDR3 protein: CASSAFPGLAKETQYF

V gene: TRBV2
D gene: -
J gene: TRBJ2-7
clone size: few
CDR3 DNA: TGTGCCAGCAGCGAAGCGGGCGGAAGCTCCTACGAGCAGTACTTC
CDR3 protein: CASSEAGGSSYEQYF

V gene: TRBV12-3/TRBV12-4
D gene: -
J gene: TRBJ2-5
clone size: -
CDR3 DNA: TGTGCCAGCAGTCCCCCTGCCTGGGGAGAGACCCAGTACTTC
CDR3 protein: CASSPPAWGETQYF

V gene: TRBV20-1
D gene: TRBD1
J gene: TRBJ2-5
clone size: -
CDR3 DNA: TGCAGTGCCCTTGGACAGGGGGAGACCCAGTACTTC
CDR3 protein: CSALGQGETQYF

V gene: TRBV27
D gene: -
J gene: TRBJ2-3
clone size: -
CDR3 DNA: TGTGCCAGCAGCCTACCGACAGGGACTAGCACAGATACGCAGTATTTT
CDR3 protein: CASSLPTGTSTDTQYF

V gene: TRBV6-5
D gene: TRBD1
J gene: TRBJ2-7
clone size: -
CDR3 DNA: TGTGCCAGTCGGGGACAGACCTACGAGCAGTACTTC
CDR3 protein: CASRGQTYEQYF

V gene: TRBV20-1
D gene: -
J gene: TRBJ1-5
clone size: -
CDR3 DNA: TGCAGTGCTAGAGAAGGGTCAGGTAATCAGCCCCAGCATTTT
CDR3 protein: CSAREGSGNQPQHF

V gene: TRBV18
D gene: TRBD2
J gene: TRBJ2-3
clone size: few
CDR3 DNA: TGTGCCAGCTCACCTAGGCTAGCGGCAATCACAGATACGCAGTATTTT
CDR3 protein: CASSPRLAAITDTQYF

V gene: TRBV5-1
D gene: -
J gene: TRBJ2-5
clone size: few
CDR3 DNA: TGCGCCAGCAGCCGCCCTGGACTGCAAGAGACCCAGTACTTC
CDR3 protein: CASSRPGLQETQYF

V gene: TRBV18
D gene: -
J gene: TRBJ2-5
clone size: once
CDR3 DNA: TGTGCCAGCTCACCGGGACTCACTGAGACCCAGTACTTC
CDR3 protein: CASSPGLTETQYF

V gene: TRBV6-5
D gene: -
J gene: TRBJ1-4
clone size: -
CDR3 DNA: TGTGCCAGCAGTCAGGCCGGGGGCAAACTGTTTTTT
CDR3 protein: CASSQAGGKLFF

V gene: TRBV3-1
D gene: TRBD1
J gene: TRBJ2-4
clone size: -
CDR3 DNA: TGTGCCAGCAGCCAGAGTAAGGGGGCAAAAAACATTCAGTACTTC
CDR3 protein: CASSQSKGAKNIQYF

V gene: TRBV7-6
D gene: TRBD1
J gene: TRBJ2-5
clone size: -
CDR3 DNA: TGTGCCAGCAGCTGGGGACAGGGTGAAGAGACCCAGTACTTC
CDR3 protein: CASSWGQGEETQYF

V gene: TRBV14
D gene: -
J gene: TRBJ2-5
clone size: -
CDR3 DNA: TGTGCCAGCAGCCAAGAGGAACGGACCCAGTACTTC
CDR3 protein: CASSQEERTQYF

V gene: TRBV28
D gene: -
J gene: TRBJ2-7
clone size: -
CDR3 DNA: TGTGCCAGCAGTTTAGGAGTTCGCGGGTACGAGCAGTACTTC
CDR3 protein: CASSLGVRGYEQYF

V gene: TRBV6-5
D gene: -
J gene: TRBJ2-3
clone size: many
CDR3 DNA: TGTGCCAGCACCTCTAGCACAGATACGCAGTATTTT
CDR3 protein: CASTSSTDTQYF

V gene: TRBV28
D gene: -
J gene: TRBJ2-5
clone size: few
CDR3 DNA: TGTGCCAGCAGTTTGCAGTACCAAGAGACCCAGTACTTC
CDR3 protein: CASSLQYQETQYF

V gene: TRBV11-2
D gene: -
J gene: TRBJ2-3
clone size: -
CDR3 DNA: TGTGCCAGCAGCTTTAACAGGGCGGTTACAGATACGCAGTATTTT
CDR3 protein: CASSFNRAVTDTQYF

V gene: TRBV20-1
D gene: TRBD2
J gene: TRBJ2-3
clone size: few
CDR3 DNA: TGCAGTGCTGGGCAAGTGACTAGCGGAGGCGGCACAGATACGCAGTATTTT
CDR3 protein: CSAGQVTSGGGTDTQYF

V gene: TRBV28
D gene: -
J gene: TRBJ2-3
clone size: few
CDR3 DNA: TGTGCCAGCTCCCCACAGGGACTTAATCCCGCTACGCAGTATTTT
CDR3 protein: CASSPQGLNPATQYF

V gene: TRBV20-1
D gene: TRBD2
J gene: TRBJ2-5
clone size: many
CDR3 DNA: TGCAGTGCTAGTTTATCCGCGGGAGCAGGCGAGACCCAGTACTTC
CDR3 protein: CSASLSAGAGETQYF

V gene: TRBV12-3/TRBV12-4
D gene: TRBD1
J gene: TRBJ2-7
clone size: few
CDR3 DNA: TGTGCCAGCAGCAAACCAGCACAGGGGGCGCGGGGCGAGCAGTACTTC
CDR3 protein: CASSKPAQGARGEQYF

V gene: TRBV11-2
D gene: -
J gene: TRBJ2-1
clone size: -
CDR3 DNA: TGTGCCAGCAGCTCCCCAGCAGGTATGGTGTTCTTC
CDR3 protein: CASSSPAGMVFF

V gene: TRBV12-3/TRBV12-4
D gene: -
J gene: TRBJ2-1
clone size: few
CDR3 DNA: TGTGCCAGCAGTTTCGTTTACAATGAGCAGTTCTTC
CDR3 protein: CASSFVYNEQFF

V gene: TRBV7-2
D gene: -
J gene: TRBJ2-6
clone size: few
CDR3 DNA: TGTGCCAGCAGCCCCAGGGGAGGAGCTGGGGCCAACGTCCTGACTTTC
CDR3 protein: CASSPRGGAGANVLTF

V gene: TRBV20-1
D gene: -
J gene: TRBJ1-6
clone size: few
CDR3 DNA: TGCAGTGCTAGAGAAGAAAAGGGCTCTCCCTATAATTCACCCCTCCACTTT
CDR3 protein: CSAREEKGSPYNSPLHF

V gene: TRBV28
D gene: -
J gene: TRBJ1-5
clone size: few
CDR3 DNA: TGTGCCAGCACTTCCCCCCAGGACAGCCCCAATCAGCCCCAGCATTTT
CDR3 protein: CASTSPQDSPNQPQHF

V gene: TRBV12-3/TRBV12-4
D gene: TRBD2
J gene: TRBJ2-2
clone size: few
CDR3 DNA: TGTGCCAGCAGTTCCCGATATGGGGGGGGAGGGGAGCTGTTTTTT
CDR3 protein: CASSSRYGGGGELFF

V gene: TRBV12-3/TRBV12-4
D gene: -
J gene: TRBJ2-2
clone size: -
CDR3 DNA: TGTGCCAGCAGCCTCGGGGCCGGCGGGGAGCTGTTTTTT
CDR3 protein: CASSLGAGGELFF

V gene: TRBV20-1
D gene: -
J gene: TRBJ2-7
clone size: few
CDR3 DNA: TGCAGTGCTAGAGCCGGGCTCTCCGATGTCGAGCAGTACTTC
CDR3 protein: CSARAGLSDVEQYF

V gene: TRBV14
D gene: -
J gene: TRBJ1-1
clone size: -
CDR3 DNA: TGTGCCAGCAGCCTCCGGGGGACTTCTGAAGCTTTCTTT
CDR3 protein: CASSLRGTSEAFF

V gene: TRBV6-5
D gene: -
J gene: TRBJ2-3
clone size: -
CDR3 DNA: TGTGCCAGCAGTTACCGACGTTTCGGGGGTGTCACAGATACGCAGTATTTT
CDR3 protein: CASSYRRFGGVTDTQYF

V gene: TRBV7-9
D gene: TRBD2
J gene: TRBJ2-4
clone size: -
CDR3 DNA: TGTGCCAGCACCCCCCTCCAGGGTCCTAGCGGGAGACGGGATCAGTACTTC
CDR3 protein: CASTPLQGPSGRRDQYF

V gene: TRBV6-2/TRBV6-3
D gene: TRBD1
J gene: TRBJ2-3
clone size: once
CDR3 DNA: TGTGCCAGCAGTGACATCGCTCCGGGACAGGGGATATTGGGAGTAGAAGATACGCAGTATTTT
CDR3 protein: CASSDIAPGQGILGVEDTQYF

V gene: TRBV10-3
D gene: -
J gene: TRBJ2-7
clone size: -
CDR3 DNA: TGTGCCATCAGTGGGGGACTCTCCTACGAGCAGTACTTC
CDR3 protein: CAISGGLSYEQYF

V gene: TRBV9
D gene: -
J gene: TRBJ2-7
clone size: -
CDR3 DNA: TGTGCCAGCAGCCCCCGAGTTGCGCTAACCTACGAGCAGTACTTC
CDR3 protein: CASSPRVALTYEQYF

V gene: TRBV6-5
D gene: -
J gene: TRBJ1-1
clone size: -
CDR3 DNA: TGTGCCAGCAGTCGACCAGGACAGCCCATGAACACTGAAGCTTTCTTT
CDR3 protein: CASSRPGQPMNTEAFF

V gene: TRBV9
D gene: TRBD1
J gene: TRBJ2-5
clone size: few
CDR3 DNA: TGTGCCAGCAGCGCAAGGACAGGGGATGAGACCCAGTACTTC
CDR3 protein: CASSARTGDETQYF

V gene: TRBV10-3
D gene: -
J gene: TRBJ2-7
clone size: few
CDR3 DNA: TGTGCCACCTCCGAGAGCGCGAATTTTTACGAGCAGTACTTC
CDR3 protein: CATSESANFYEQYF